These 7 T cell receptor beta chains came from one sample sequenced in a study of cytomegalovirus exposure and HLA in healthy donors. 60 Vbeta and 13 Jbeta primers were used in PCR. The protocol was immunoSEQ multiplex PCR, while the TCRdb copy is restricted to in-frame clones and leaves out a portion. The table has 150,000 or so clones, around four fifths seen once. The material sequenced was PBMCs. These TCRs come from a male donor in good health and CMV-seronegative.

This clone was counted a few times. The V and J genes are TRBV10-3 and TRBJ1-4; D is unclear. The V and J ends lost 2 bases and 5 bases respectively, with 6 bases between them. The CDR3 runs 13 residues. Per germline, CDR1 ENHRY and CDR2 SYGVKD. The CDR3 loop reads CAISEAGNEKLFF. CDR3 nucleotide sequence: TGTGCCATCAGTGAGGCAGGAAATGAAAAACTGTTTTTT.

The chain recombines TRBV30 with TRBJ2-7, with D unresolved. The V gene's germline CDR1 is GTSNPN and CDR2 SVGIG (reference sequence). This CDR3 comprises 13 residues. Trimming removed 2 bases at V and 2 bases at J, with 10 bases between. The CDR3 sequence is CAWSRGPTYEQYF. Here the CDR3 DNA reads TGTGCCTGGAGTCGAGGCCCCACCTACGAGCAGTACTTC.

This clone was seen only a few times. This chain uses TRBV7-6 with TRBJ1-1; 7 nucleotides agree with TRBD1. This CDR3 has 13 amino acids. The junction had 9 bases not matched to a gene; V was cut back by 5 bases and J by 9 bases. CDR1 and CDR2 (germline): SGHVS, FNYEAQ. In DNA form, the CDR3 reads TGTGCCAGCAGCCCGGGACAGATTGGGCAAGCTTTCTTT. Protein sequence: CASSPGQIGQAFF.

The sample holds one count of this clone. This chain joins TRBV5-1 and TRBJ2-5; 10 positions agree with TRBD2. The germline V gene encodes CDR1 SGHRS and CDR2 YFSETQ. The junction had 5 bases not matched to a gene; V was cut back by 1 base and J by 2 bases. CDR3 length equals 16 residues. This CDR3 reads CASSLMASGGQETQYF. As DNA, the CDR3 is TGCGCCAGCAGCTTGATGGCTAGCGGGGGACAAGAGACCCAGTACTTC.

This chain joins TRBV28 and TRBJ2-7, with D perhaps matching TRBD2 (6 bases). Trimming took 5 bases from V and 5 from J, leaving 19 bases between them. Germline CDR1 MDHEN, CDR2 SYDVKM. CDR3 size: 15 residues. This chain's CDR3 is CASSRGVRGSDEQYF. CDR3 nucleotides: TGTGCCAGCAGTCGAGGGGTCCGGGGGAGCGACGAGCAGTACTTC.

This clone was counted between two and nine times. The chain links TRBV7-8 to TRBJ2-1, with 8 bases identical to TRBD2. This CDR3 is built from 16 residues. V dropped 1 base and J dropped 3; count of bases not matched to a gene: 5. Germline CDR1 and CDR2: SGHVS and FQNEAQ. CDR3 sequence (DNA): TGTGCCAGCAGCTTAGACGACACTAGCGGCTACAATGAGCAGTTCTTC. Protein: CASSLDDTSGYNEQFF.

The chain links TRBV28 to TRBJ1-5, with unresolved D. The CDR3 is 15 amino acids. The ends were cut back, 9 bases at V and 0 bases at J, with 15 bases in the middle. Per germline, CDR1 MDHEN and CDR2 SYDVKM. The CDR3 region is CASQTRVYSNQPQHF. CDR3 nucleotides: TGTGCCAGTCAAACCCGGGTCTATAGCAATCAGCCCCAGCATTTT.